This T cell receptor (beta chain) was sequenced for a study of blood T cell repertoires in COVID-19. Produced via immunoSEQ multiplex PCR; TCRdb's table is partial and in-frame only. In the table there are some 300,000 clones, under 90% of which are singletons. CDR1 is SEHNR, CDR2 FQNEAQ, per germline (reference sequence). V lost 3 bases to trimming and J lost 9 bases; unmatched junction nucleotides: 7. This CDR3 contains 15 residues. Cohort 3 donors were reported recovered after two negative PCRs, clearance, or symptom resolution. Material for sequencing was PBMCs or T cells enriched from blood (not recorded which). The rearrangement uses TRBV7-9 and TRBJ2-1; 11 bases are shared with TRBD2. The clonotype originates from a woman aged 40 to 50 who had recovered from COVID-19. The DNA for the CDR3 is TGTGCCAGCAGCTTGGTAGCGGGAGGGCGTGGTGAGCAGTTCTTC. Protein product: CASSLVAGGRGEQFF.